This record covers a single T cell receptor (beta chain). Original analysis: Amplification of reference gene primers provided the estimated nucleated cell counts. The protocol was immunoSEQ multiplex PCR, while the TCRdb copy is restricted to in-frame clones and leaves out a portion. The V and J calls and clone size were taken over from that table, and D and trimming were inferred from the DNA. The profile covers under 200,000 clones, with approximately 80% appearing a single time and approximately 1.4% taken by the ten largest. Between the trimmed V and J ends, which lost 0 bases and 4 bases, there was a span of 10 bases. Per germline, CDR1 SGHRS and CDR2 YFSETQ. The CDR3 is 14 residues long. This sample is drawn from a study of blood T cell repertoires in COVID-19. In the study overall: Acute and convalescent COVID-19 samples came from the United States, Italy and Spain. PBMCs, B-cell-depleted T cells, or T cells were the source of the cDNA or gDNA that made up the material.

The sequencing input was peripheral blood. This sequence was found in a human donor in a cohort sampled during active COVID-19. The chain has TRBV5-1 and TRBJ1-2; TRBD1 is a possible D gene (6 bases). This CDR3 is CASSLAQGSYGYTF. CDR3 nucleotide sequence: TGCGCCAGCAGCTTGGCCCAGGGGAGCTATGGCTACACCTTC.